A few counts support the clone carrying this T cell receptor beta chain. MiXCR was run by TCRdb on the RT-PCR reads, yielding one entry per CDR3 protein. Altogether roughly 540,000 distinct CDR3 sequences are present, approximately 20% being singletons, with the ten largest covering about 3%. This specimen comes from a study of response to subunit inactivated influenza vaccine. These records were also assigned to another study, of T cells expressing NK-cell markers. Per that paper: TCR beta cDNA was made by 5'RACE template switching with UMIs. Seven sequenced donors out of eight were HCMV-seropositive, one seronegative. In roughly six donors, dominant NKG2C+ clonotypes were about 1.0-7.5% of CD8+ T cells.

The sample in question was CD4+ T cells sorted from PBMCs, obtained 11 to 12 days after vaccination. The TCR was taken from a man aged 45-60 years who received an inactivated influenza vaccine.

Here the CDR3 DNA reads TGTGCCAGCAGTTACTCATACTATGGCTACACCTTC. This sequence encodes CASSYSYYGYTF. The chain employs TRBV6-6 and TRBJ1-2; D gene uncertain. The V end was cut by 0 bases, the J end by 3 bases, with 2 bases between. CDR1 and CDR2 (germline): MNHNY, SVGAGI (reference sequence). The CDR3 is 12 amino acids.